The present T cell receptor (beta chain) was sequenced within a study of blood T cell repertoires in COVID-19. In the study overall: The cDNA or gDNA used as material had been derived from T cells, B-cell-depleted T cells, or PBMCs.

This clone has a handful of counts. Seattle-derived patients entered the study during active infection and were followed longitudinally. V lost 10 bases and J 9 bases, leaving 31 bases between the germline ends. The CDR3 totals 17 residues. CDR1 and CDR2 (germline): SNHLY, FYNNEI. In the source study's methods: Reference gene primer amplification gave estimated nucleated cell counts. Clones were read by immunoSEQ multiplex PCR, and TCRdb kept only the in-frame ones, dropping some. V and J calls plus clone size are reproduced from that table; the DNA served to infer D and trimming. The profile shows around 190,000 clones, roughly four fifths of them singletons.

This rearrangement joins TRBV2 to TRBJ2-1, with D perhaps matching TRBD2 (7 bases). The source material was peripheral blood. The receptor was isolated from a woman in her seventies with COVID-19, enrolled during active disease. The CDR3 here is CATSPAGATLSLREQFF. Here the CDR3 DNA reads TGTGCCACCTCCCCTGCGGGGGCCACCCTCAGCCTACGTGAGCAGTTCTTC.